A single TCR beta chain is shown here with its context. This clonotype has a handful of counts. Its antigen is not yet known. The record has no base qualities; no much larger clone is one base away. The label giving this sample's time point can be read as: pre-sensitization, week 0. Taken with the paper, the label for treatment or condition translates to: therapeutic diphenylcyclopropenone sensitization with weekly scalp DPC. At each patch-test visit, blood was drawn before the patch test was applied. Eligible patients were aged 18 to 70, diagnosed with alopecia, deemed suitable for DPC therapy, and excluded if pregnant. Total RNA was extracted from unfractionated whole blood collected in Tempus Blood RNA tubes. This record comes from a study of human T cells and chemical hapten exposure (dated by TCRdb to the early 2020s). Turning to the overall study: For sensitization, 2% DPC in acetone was applied to a roughly 2 cm by roughly 2 cm area of upper inner arm skin. Throughout the study period of about 25 weeks, patients also received therapeutic DPC doses to the scalp every week. Patch tests used Finn chambers with 0.01% DPC on the upper back, scored after 6 days by International Contact Dermatitis Research Group standards. Alopecia areata with under or over 50% scalp involvement, alopecia totalis and alopecia universalis were represented in the patient cohort, which was mostly female. Libraries were combined into a pool for sequencing, and differences in TCR yield between samples came mainly from small differences in library volumes within the pool. The study tracked peripheral blood TCR repertoire changes in vivo during primary and secondary sensitization to the hapten diphenylcyclopropenone (DPC) in alopecia patients. Blood samples were taken from patients before sensitization (week 0) and then at 2, 6 and about 24 weeks after DPC sensitization. Under 30 alopecia patients gave blood for TCR sequencing at one to four time points (pre-sensitization, 2, 6 and 24 weeks). Findings and caveats that apply to the study as a whole: After repeated subsampling, changes were observed in the strength of the expansion versus patch-test correlation and in the threshold at which the correlation became significant. Compared with pre-sensitization or healthy control sets, expanded TCRs formed significantly more large CDR3 similarity clusters, which is consistent with antigen-driven responses. Because every patient had alopecia, a presumed autoimmune disease, the patients' immune response might differ from that of healthy individuals. DPC sensitization did not change how many TCRs were above 1 in 1000 frequency, and no evidence was found of alterations in global repertoire structure. The number of PT1 expanded TCRs positively correlated with patch test score, significant at thresholds 8, 16 and 32 but not 4.

The library was built by means of RACE. TCRdb shows the sequencer as NextSeq 500. During library preparation, unique molecular identifiers were attached to individual cDNA molecules so that TCRs could be counted quantitatively and reproducibly. Both TCR alpha and TCR beta chains were sequenced from each blood RNA sample. Turning to the authors' computational methods: Samples had a median of 95,638 TCRs, with a range from about 23,224 to 690,600. V, J and CDR3 annotation of the TCR reads was carried out using the Decombinator software suite. For the PS versus PT1 abundance plots, all samples were subsampled to the same number of TCRs (28,000). Expanded TCRs were defined as absent before sensitization and observed at least eight times at the 2-week time point. TCRdb itself trimmed the public reads at Q25 with fastp, ran MiXCR and retained productive beta chains. Each CDR3 protein appears once, grouped with its most common genes and DNA. TCRdb's processing, not the authors', yielded these V and J calls. This sample holds approximately 80,000 distinct CDR3 sequences; about 14% were observed only once. Jointly, the top ten make up more than 3.5% of the sample.

Sequences LGHDT (CDR1) and YNNKEL (CDR2) are obtained from the germline V gene (reference sequence). Reading from cysteine to phenylalanine, the CDR3 counts 15 amino acids. The only DNA kept is the CDR3, 45 bases in frame from the first base. Trimming removed 1 base from V and 7 bases from J; the gene matches leave 6 bases unexplained. Material: whole blood, obtained in connection with sensitization to the hapten diphenylcyclopropenone (DPC). This clonotype was obtained from a woman in her forties or fifties with alopecia areata. Some clones in this sample may be carry-over from other donors' samples. Recombination joined TRBV3-1 with TRBJ2-1, with 8 middle bases fitting TRBD2. The nucleotide sequence is given as TGTGCCAGCAGCCAAGGTTATGAGCGGGGGAATGAGCAGTTCTTC. This yields the protein CASSQGYERGNEQFF.